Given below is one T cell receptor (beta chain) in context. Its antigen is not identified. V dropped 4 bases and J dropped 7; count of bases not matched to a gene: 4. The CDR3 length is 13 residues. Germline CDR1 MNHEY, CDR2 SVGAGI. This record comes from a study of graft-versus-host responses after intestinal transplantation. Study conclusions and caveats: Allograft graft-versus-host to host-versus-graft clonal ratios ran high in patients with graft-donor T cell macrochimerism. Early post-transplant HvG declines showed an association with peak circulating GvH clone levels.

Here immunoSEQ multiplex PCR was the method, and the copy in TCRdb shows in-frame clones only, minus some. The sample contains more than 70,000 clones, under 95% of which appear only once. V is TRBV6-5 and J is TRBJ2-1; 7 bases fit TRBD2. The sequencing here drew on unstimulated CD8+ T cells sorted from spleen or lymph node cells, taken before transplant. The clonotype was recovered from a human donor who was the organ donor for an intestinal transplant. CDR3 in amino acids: CASSSSGPNEQFF. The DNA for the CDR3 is TGTGCCAGCAGTTCTAGCGGCCCGAATGAGCAGTTCTTC.